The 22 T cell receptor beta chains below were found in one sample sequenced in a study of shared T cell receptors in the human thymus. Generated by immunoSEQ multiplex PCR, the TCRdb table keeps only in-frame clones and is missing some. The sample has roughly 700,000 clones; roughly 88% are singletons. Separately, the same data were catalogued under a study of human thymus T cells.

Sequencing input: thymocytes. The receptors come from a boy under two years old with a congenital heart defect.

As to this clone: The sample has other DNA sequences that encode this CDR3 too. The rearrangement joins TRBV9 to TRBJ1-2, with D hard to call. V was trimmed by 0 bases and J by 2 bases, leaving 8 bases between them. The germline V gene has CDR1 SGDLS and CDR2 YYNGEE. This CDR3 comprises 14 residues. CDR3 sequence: CASSVGGGNYGYTF. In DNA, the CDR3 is TGTGCCAGCAGCGTAGGAGGAGGGAACTATGGCTACACCTTC.

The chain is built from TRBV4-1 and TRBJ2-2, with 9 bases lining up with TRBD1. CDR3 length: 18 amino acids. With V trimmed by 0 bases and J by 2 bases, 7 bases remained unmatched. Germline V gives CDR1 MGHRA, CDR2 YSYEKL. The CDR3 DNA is TGCGCCAGCAGCCAAGATCTAGTACAGGGGGCAAACACCGGGGAGCTGTTTTTT. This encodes CASSQDLVQGANTGELFF.

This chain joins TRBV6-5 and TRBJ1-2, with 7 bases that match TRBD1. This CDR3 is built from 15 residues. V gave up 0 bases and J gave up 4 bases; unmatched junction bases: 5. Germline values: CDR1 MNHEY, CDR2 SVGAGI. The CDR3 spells CASSYSRRGSYGYTF. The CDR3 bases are TGTGCCAGCAGTTACTCGCGCAGGGGGAGCTATGGCTACACCTTC.

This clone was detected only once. CDR3 DNA sequence: TGTGCCAGCAGCTTTAGTGGAGGAAACCGCTACGAGCAGTACTTC. Encoded protein: CASSFSGGNRYEQYF. The gene calls are TRBV11-1 and TRBJ2-7; D is perhaps TRBD2 (5 bases). Between the trimmed V and J ends, which lost 3 bases and 3 bases, there was a span of 15 bases. The CDR3 loop spans 15 amino acids. The germline gives CDR1 SGHAT, CDR2 FQDESV (reference sequence).

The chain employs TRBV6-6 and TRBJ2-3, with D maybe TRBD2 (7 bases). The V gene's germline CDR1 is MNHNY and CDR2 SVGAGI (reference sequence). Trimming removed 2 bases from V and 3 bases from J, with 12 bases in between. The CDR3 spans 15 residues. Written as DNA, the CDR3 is TGTGCCAGCAGTTACGAGGGGGGGCTTACAGATACGCAGTATTTT. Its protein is CASSYEGGLTDTQYF.

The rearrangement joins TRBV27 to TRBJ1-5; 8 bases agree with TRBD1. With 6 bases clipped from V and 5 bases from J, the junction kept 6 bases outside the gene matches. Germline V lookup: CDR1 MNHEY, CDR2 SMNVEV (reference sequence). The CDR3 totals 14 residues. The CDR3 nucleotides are TGTGCCAGCAGCCTTGACAGGGGTTATCAGCCCCAGCATTTT. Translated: CASSLDRGYQPQHF.

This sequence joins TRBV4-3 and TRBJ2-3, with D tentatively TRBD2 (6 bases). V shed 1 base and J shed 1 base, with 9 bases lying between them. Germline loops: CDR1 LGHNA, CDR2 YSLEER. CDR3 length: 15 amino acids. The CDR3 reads CASSQGPGGTDTQYF. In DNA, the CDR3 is TGCGCCAGCAGCCAAGGTCCGGGGGGCACAGATACGCAGTATTTT.

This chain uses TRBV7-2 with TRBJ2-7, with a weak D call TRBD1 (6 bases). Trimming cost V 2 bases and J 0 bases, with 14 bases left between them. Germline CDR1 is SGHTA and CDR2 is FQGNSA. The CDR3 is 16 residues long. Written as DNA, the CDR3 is TGTGCCAGCAGCTTAAGAGCCGGACAGCACTCCTACGAGCAGTACTTC. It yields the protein CASSLRAGQHSYEQYF.

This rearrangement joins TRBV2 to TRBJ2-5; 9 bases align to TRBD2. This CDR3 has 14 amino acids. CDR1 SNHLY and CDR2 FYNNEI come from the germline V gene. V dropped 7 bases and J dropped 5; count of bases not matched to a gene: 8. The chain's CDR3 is CASKGGRARETQYF. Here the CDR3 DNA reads TGTGCCAGCAAGGGCGGGAGGGCCCGGGAGACCCAGTACTTC.

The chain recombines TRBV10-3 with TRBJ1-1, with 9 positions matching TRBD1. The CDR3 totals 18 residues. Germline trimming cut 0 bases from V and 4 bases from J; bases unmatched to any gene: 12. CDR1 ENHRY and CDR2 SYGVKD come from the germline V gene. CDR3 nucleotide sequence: TGTGCCATCAGTGAGTCCCGTGGGACAGGGAGGGTACGCACTGAAGCTTTCTTT. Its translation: CAISESRGTGRVRTEAFF.

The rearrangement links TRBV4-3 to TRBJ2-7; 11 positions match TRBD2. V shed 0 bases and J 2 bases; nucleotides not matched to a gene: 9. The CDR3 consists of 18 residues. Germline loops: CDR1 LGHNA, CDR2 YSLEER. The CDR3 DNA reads TGCGCCAGCAGCCAAGAGAGGGACGGGACTAGCGGCCCCTACGAGCAGTACTTC. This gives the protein CASSQERDGTSGPYEQYF.

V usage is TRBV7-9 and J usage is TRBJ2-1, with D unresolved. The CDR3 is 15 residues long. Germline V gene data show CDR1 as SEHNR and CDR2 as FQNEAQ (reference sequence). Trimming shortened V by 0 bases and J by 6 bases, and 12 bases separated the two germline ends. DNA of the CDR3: TGTGCCAGCAGCTTAGCCCTAATCGGAGTCAATGAGCAGTTCTTC. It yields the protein CASSLALIGVNEQFF. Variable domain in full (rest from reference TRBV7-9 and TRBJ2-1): DTGVSQNPRHKITKRGQNVTFRCDPISEHNRLYWYRQTLGQGPEFLTYFQNEAQLEKSRLLSDRFSAERPKGSFSTLEIQRTEQGDSAMYLCASSLALIGVNEQFFGPGTRLTVL.

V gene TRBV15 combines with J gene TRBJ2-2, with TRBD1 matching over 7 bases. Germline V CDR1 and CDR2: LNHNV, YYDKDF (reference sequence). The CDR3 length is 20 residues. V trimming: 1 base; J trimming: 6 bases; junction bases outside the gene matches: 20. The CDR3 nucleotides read TGTGCCACCAGCAGAGTAGGGTGGAGACGGAAAAGGGGGCTGGCCGGGGAGCTGTTTTTT. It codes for CATSRVGWRRKRGLAGELFF.

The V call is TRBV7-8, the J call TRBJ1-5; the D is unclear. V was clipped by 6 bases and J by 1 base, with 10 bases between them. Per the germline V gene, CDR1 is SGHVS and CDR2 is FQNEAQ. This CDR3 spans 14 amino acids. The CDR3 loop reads CASRPDGSNQPQHF. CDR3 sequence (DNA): TGTGCCAGCAGACCTGACGGGAGCAATCAGCCCCAGCATTTT.

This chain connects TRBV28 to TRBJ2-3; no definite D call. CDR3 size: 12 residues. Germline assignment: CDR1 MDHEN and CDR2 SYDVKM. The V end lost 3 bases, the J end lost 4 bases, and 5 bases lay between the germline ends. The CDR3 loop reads CASSFAADTQYF. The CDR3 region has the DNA TGTGCCAGCAGTTTTGCGGCAGATACGCAGTATTTT.

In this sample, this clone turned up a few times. The CDR3 reads CASSQDWSSGKTDTQYF. CDR3 nucleotides: TGCGCCAGCAGCCAAGATTGGTCTAGCGGGAAGACAGATACGCAGTATTTT. V is TRBV4-3 and J is TRBJ2-3; 9 bases are shared with TRBD2. Germline CDR1 reads LGHNA; CDR2 reads YSLEER. The J segment lost 3 bases and the V segment lost 0 bases, leaving 7 bases of the junction unmatched. The CDR3 loop spans 17 amino acids.

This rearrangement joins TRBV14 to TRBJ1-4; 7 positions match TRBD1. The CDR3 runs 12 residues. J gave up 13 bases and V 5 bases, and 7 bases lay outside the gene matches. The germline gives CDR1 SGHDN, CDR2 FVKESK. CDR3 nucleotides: TGTGCCAGCAGCAACTACGACAGGGCACTGTTTTTT. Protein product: CASSNYDRALFF.

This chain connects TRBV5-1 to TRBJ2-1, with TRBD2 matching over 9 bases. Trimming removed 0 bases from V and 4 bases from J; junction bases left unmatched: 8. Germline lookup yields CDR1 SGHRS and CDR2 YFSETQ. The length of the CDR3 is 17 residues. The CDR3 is CASSLAVGLATYNEQFF. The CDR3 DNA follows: TGCGCCAGCAGCTTGGCTGTAGGACTAGCGACATACAATGAGCAGTTCTTC.

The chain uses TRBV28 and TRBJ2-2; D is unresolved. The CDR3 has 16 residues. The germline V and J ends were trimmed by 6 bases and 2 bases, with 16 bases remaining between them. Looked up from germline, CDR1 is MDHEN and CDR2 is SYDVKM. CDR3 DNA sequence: TGTGCCAGCAGCTCCCTCAGGCAGTTAAACACCGGGGAGCTGTTTTTT. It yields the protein CASSSLRQLNTGELFF.

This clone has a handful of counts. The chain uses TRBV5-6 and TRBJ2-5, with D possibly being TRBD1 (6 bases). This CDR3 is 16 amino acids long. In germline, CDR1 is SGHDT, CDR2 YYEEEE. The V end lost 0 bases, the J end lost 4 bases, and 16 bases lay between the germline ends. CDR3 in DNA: TGTGCCAGCAGCTTGGGGACCGGTTGGGGGCCAGAGACCCAGTACTTC. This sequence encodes CASSLGTGWGPETQYF.

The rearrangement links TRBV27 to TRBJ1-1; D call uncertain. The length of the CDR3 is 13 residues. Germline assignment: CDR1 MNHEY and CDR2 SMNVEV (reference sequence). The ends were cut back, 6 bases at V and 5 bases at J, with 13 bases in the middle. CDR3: CASRNPESTEAFF. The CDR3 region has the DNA TGTGCCAGCAGGAACCCAGAATCGACTGAAGCTTTCTTT.

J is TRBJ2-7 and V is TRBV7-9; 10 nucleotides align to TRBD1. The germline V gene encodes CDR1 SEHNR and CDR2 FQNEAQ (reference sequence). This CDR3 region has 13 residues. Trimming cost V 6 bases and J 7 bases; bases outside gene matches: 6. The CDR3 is CASRRTGGREQYF. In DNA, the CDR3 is TGTGCCAGCAGACGGACAGGGGGTCGGGAGCAGTACTTC.